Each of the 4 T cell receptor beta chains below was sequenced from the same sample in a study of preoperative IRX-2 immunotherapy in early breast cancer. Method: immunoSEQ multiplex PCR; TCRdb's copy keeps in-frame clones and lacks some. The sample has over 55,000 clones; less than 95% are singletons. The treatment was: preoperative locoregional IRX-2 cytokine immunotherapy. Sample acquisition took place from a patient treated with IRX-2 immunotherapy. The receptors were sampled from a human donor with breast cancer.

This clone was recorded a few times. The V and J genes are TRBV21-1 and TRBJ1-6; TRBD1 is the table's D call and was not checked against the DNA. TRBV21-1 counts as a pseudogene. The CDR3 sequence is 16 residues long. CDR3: CASSKAGPCLYSPLHF. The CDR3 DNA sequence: TGTGCCAGCAGCAAAGCTGGCCCGTGCCTCTATTCACCCCTCCACTTT.

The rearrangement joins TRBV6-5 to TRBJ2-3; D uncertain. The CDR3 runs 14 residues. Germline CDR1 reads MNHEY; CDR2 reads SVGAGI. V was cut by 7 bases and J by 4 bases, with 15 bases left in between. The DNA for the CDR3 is TGTGCCAGCACCCAGGACCCGGCCTCAGATACGCAGTATTTT. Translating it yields CASTQDPASDTQYF.

CDR3 DNA: TGTGCCAGCAGTCCTACAGGGGGCTCGGACGAGCAGTACTTC. It codes for CASSPTGGSDEQYF. J is TRBJ2-7 and V is TRBV28; TRBD1 aligns across 9 bases. This CDR3 spans 14 amino acids. The J segment lost 5 bases and the V segment lost 5 bases, leaving 7 bases of the junction unmatched. Germline V gene data show CDR1 as MDHEN and CDR2 as SYDVKM.

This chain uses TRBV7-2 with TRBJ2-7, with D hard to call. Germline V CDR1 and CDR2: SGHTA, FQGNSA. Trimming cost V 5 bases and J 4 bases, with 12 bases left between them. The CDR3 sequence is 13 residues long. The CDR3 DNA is TGTGCCAGCAGCGCCTATCTTGGGTACGAGCAGTACTTC. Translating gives CASSAYLGYEQYF.